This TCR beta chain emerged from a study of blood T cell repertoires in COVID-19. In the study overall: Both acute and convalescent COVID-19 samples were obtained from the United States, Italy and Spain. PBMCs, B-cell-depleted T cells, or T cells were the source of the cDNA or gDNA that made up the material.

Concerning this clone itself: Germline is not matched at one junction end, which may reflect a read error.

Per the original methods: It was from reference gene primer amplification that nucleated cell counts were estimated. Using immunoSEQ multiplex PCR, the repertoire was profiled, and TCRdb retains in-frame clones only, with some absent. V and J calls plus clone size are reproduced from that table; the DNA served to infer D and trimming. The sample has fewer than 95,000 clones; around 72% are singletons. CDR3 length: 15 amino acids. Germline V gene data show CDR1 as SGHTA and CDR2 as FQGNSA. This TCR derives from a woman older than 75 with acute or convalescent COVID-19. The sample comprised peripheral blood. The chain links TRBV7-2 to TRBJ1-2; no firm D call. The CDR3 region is CASSLDLLGNYGYTF. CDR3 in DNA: TGTGCCAGCAGTTTAGACTTACTGGGCAACTATGGCTACACCTTC.